These T cell receptor beta chains were read from a single sample in a study of control samples from healthy donors and cancer patients. Measured with immunoSEQ multiplex PCR; TCRdb has only the in-frame clones, and not every one. This table holds 95,000 to 150,000 clones, 91% found once. The sequencing sample was made of blood. The receptor set was obtained from a woman aged 18-30 years in good health. Both conserved end residues are part of each CDR3. A D gene is named only where the DNA matches it firmly. Not every row has a clone size; where given, it reads once, few, many or a size class.

CDR3aa	CDR3nt	abundance	d_gene	v_gene	j_gene
CATKGKGRGIADTQYF	TGTGCCACTAAGGGAAAGGGCAGGGGCATAGCAGATACGCAGTATTTT	.	.	TRBV19	TRBJ2-3
CATSDPTSGAYEQYF	TGTGCCACCAGTGATCCGACTAGCGGGGCCTACGAGCAGTACTTC	.	TRBD2	TRBV24-1	TRBJ2-7
CASSLIAVSGNTIYF	TGTGCCAGCAGCTTAATAGCGGTCTCTGGAAACACCATATATTTT	.	.	TRBV7-2	TRBJ1-3
CASSLDLWASGGITDTQYF	TGTGCCAGCAGCTTAGATCTATGGGCTAGCGGGGGGATCACAGATACGCAGTATTTT	.	TRBD2	TRBV11-3	TRBJ2-3
CSARAVETQYF	TGCAGTGCTAGAGCCGTGGAGACCCAGTACTTC	.	.	TRBV20-1	TRBJ2-5
CASSDRGRETQYF	TGTGCCAGCTCAGACAGGGGGAGAGAGACCCAGTACTTC	once	TRBD1	TRBV18	TRBJ2-5
CASSSTPPGKQYF	TGTGCCAGCAGCTCCACACCTCCGGGTAAGCAGTACTTC	.	.	TRBV5-6	TRBJ2-7
CASSLAGRSDTQYF	TGTGCCAGCAGCTTAGCGGGGAGATCAGATACGCAGTATTTT	.	.	TRBV7-9	TRBJ2-3
CAWSVDSPSYEQYF	TGTGCCTGGAGTGTAGACTCCCCCTCCTACGAGCAGTACTTC	once	.	TRBV30	TRBJ2-7
CASSAQTGPNEKLFF	TGTGCCAGCAGCGCGCAGACAGGCCCTAATGAAAAACTGTTTTTT	.	.	TRBV7-2	TRBJ1-4
CASSLGTSSTDTQYF	TGTGCCAGCAGTTTGGGGACGTCTAGCACAGATACGCAGTATTTT	.	.	TRBV28	TRBJ2-3
CASSGDSLRLQETQYF	TGCGCCAGCAGTGGAGACAGCCTTAGGTTACAAGAGACCCAGTACTTC	.	.	TRBV10-2	TRBJ2-5
CASSQRGGGTLSTDTQYF	TGTGCCAGCAGCCAGCGTGGGGGGGGGACCCTTAGCACAGATACGCAGTATTTT	.	TRBD2	TRBV7-2	TRBJ2-3
CSVIPLGGNGYTF	TGCAGCGTAATACCCTTGGGGGGAAATGGCTACACCTTC	.	.	TRBV29-1	TRBJ1-2
CASSLEWDRGQSGYNQPQHF	TGCGCCAGCAGCTTGGAGTGGGACAGGGGACAATCGGGGTACAATCAGCCCCAGCATTTT	.	TRBD1	TRBV5-1	TRBJ1-5
CASAPGGTDTQYF	TGTGCCAGTGCCCCAGGGGGGACAGATACGCAGTATTTT	once	.	TRBV4-2	TRBJ2-3
CAISLRDYQSYNEQFF	TGTGCCATCAGCCTCCGGGACTACCAATCCTACAATGAGCAGTTCTTC	.	TRBD2	TRBV10-3	TRBJ2-1
CASSPAGRTAIPYEQYF	TGTGCCAGCTCACCAGCGGGACGGACAGCGATCCCCTACGAGCAGTACTTC	.	.	TRBV18	TRBJ2-7
CASTRTGGDQPQHF	TGTGCCAGCACTAGGACAGGGGGTGATCAGCCCCAGCATTTT	.	TRBD1	TRBV2	TRBJ1-5
CSASRGWAGEDEQYF	TGCAGTGCTAGTAGGGGCTGGGCAGGGGAGGACGAGCAGTACTTC	.	.	TRBV20-1	TRBJ2-7
CASWSRHNEQFF	TGTGCCAGCTGGAGCAGACACAATGAGCAGTTCTTC	.	.	TRBV28	TRBJ2-1
CASGLRGRGGYTF	TGTGCCAGCGGCCTCAGGGGGCGCGGTGGCTACACCTTC	.	TRBD1	TRBV6-5	TRBJ1-2
CASSGGARNEQFF	TGTGCCAGCAGCGGGGGTGCGAGGAATGAGCAGTTCTTC	once	.	TRBV7-3	TRBJ2-1
CASSPPGPSYEQYF	TGTGCCAGCAGCCCTCCGGGCCCCTCCTACGAGCAGTACTTC	.	.	TRBV28	TRBJ2-7
CASSEPGQGSTDTQYF	TGTGCCAGCAGTGAGCCGGGACAGGGGAGCACAGATACGCAGTATTTT	.	TRBD1	TRBV2	TRBJ2-3
CASASGGINEKLFF	TGTGCCAGTGCATCAGGGGGCATAAATGAAAAACTGTTTTTT	.	TRBD1	TRBV19	TRBJ1-4
CASSHRLTSGGATSSTDTQYF	TGTGCCAGCAGCCATCGACTAACTAGCGGGGGGGCCACGAGTAGCACAGATACGCAGTATTTT	.	TRBD2	TRBV7-6	TRBJ2-3
CASSRTHTMNTEAFF	TGTGCCAGCAGTCGGACCCATACTATGAACACTGAAGCTTTCTTT	.	.	TRBV28	TRBJ1-1
CASSSITRSNQAHNEKLFF	TGTGCCAGCAGCTCTATCACCAGGAGCAATCAAGCGCATAATGAAAAACTGTTTTTT	.	.	TRBV28	TRBJ1-4
CSADRGQGGSGYTF	TGCAGCGCTGACAGGGGCCAAGGGGGTTCGGGCTACACCTTC	.	TRBD1	TRBV29-1	TRBJ1-2
CASSSAGYEQYF	TGTGCCAGCAGCTCAGCGGGGTACGAGCAGTACTTC	.	TRBD2	TRBV5-6	TRBJ2-7
CASSFRDNLEQYF	TGCGCCAGCAGCTTCCGGGACAACCTCGAGCAGTACTTC	.	.	TRBV5-1	TRBJ2-7
CASSYVLAGVSTDTQYF	TGTGCCAGCAGTTATGTCCTAGCGGGAGTGAGCACAGATACGCAGTATTTT	once	TRBD2	TRBV6-2/TRBV6-3	TRBJ2-3
CASSLRGARAGELFF	TGTGCCAGCAGCTTGCGGGGGGCTCGGGCCGGGGAGCTGTTTTTT	.	TRBD2	TRBV7-2	TRBJ2-2
CASGDQAQETQYF	TGTGCCAGCGGAGATCAAGCCCAAGAGACCCAGTACTTC	.	.	TRBV5-4	TRBJ2-5
CASNPGANYGYTF	TGTGCCAGTAACCCAGGAGCTAACTATGGCTACACCTTC	.	.	TRBV19	TRBJ1-2
CSVVKRQGWYQETQYF	TGCAGCGTTGTGAAGCGGCAGGGATGGTACCAAGAGACCCAGTACTTC	.	.	TRBV29-1	TRBJ2-5
CASSLYTGRVYGYTF	TGTGCCAGCAGCTTGTATACGGGGCGCGTCTATGGCTACACCTTC	.	.	TRBV5-6	TRBJ1-2
CASSPTRLADTQYF	TGTGCCAGTAGTCCGACAAGACTAGCAGATACGCAGTATTTT	.	.	TRBV19	TRBJ2-3
CASSLKPLSGELFF	TGCGCCAGCAGCCTTAAGCCCCTCTCCGGGGAGCTGTTTTTT	.	.	TRBV4-1	TRBJ2-2
CASSEVAGSSYEQYF	TGTGCCAGCAGCGAGGTAGCGGGGAGCTCCTACGAGCAGTACTTC	.	TRBD2	TRBV4-2	TRBJ2-7
CASSFRETQYF	TGTGCCAGCAGCTTTAGGGAGACCCAGTACTTC	.	.	TRBV5-6	TRBJ2-5